The present T cell receptor (beta chain) was sequenced within a study of glioma-infiltrating T cells after dendritic cell vaccination. The study, taken as a whole, reports: TCR clonality showed no direct relationship with survival.

The germline V gene has CDR1 SGHDN and CDR2 FVKESK. This CDR3 spans 13 amino acids. V shed 3 bases and J shed 1 base, with 6 bases lying between them. Amplification used 60 V beta primers and 13 J beta primers. Profiled with immunoSEQ multiplex PCR; TCRdb holds only in-frame clones, not every one. Of more than 75,000 clones listed, less than 90% are singletons. As for time point: after dendritic cell vaccination, including at tumor progression/relapse. Note on this clone: Its antigen is not known.

This clonotype originated in a human donor with glioblastoma. The chain recombines TRBV14 with TRBJ1-2; D remains ambiguous. The sequences come from blood, collected after dendritic cell vaccination. CDR3 nucleotide sequence: TGTGCCAGCAGCCAGTCTTTTAACTATGGCTACACCTTC. Its protein is CASSQSFNYGYTF.